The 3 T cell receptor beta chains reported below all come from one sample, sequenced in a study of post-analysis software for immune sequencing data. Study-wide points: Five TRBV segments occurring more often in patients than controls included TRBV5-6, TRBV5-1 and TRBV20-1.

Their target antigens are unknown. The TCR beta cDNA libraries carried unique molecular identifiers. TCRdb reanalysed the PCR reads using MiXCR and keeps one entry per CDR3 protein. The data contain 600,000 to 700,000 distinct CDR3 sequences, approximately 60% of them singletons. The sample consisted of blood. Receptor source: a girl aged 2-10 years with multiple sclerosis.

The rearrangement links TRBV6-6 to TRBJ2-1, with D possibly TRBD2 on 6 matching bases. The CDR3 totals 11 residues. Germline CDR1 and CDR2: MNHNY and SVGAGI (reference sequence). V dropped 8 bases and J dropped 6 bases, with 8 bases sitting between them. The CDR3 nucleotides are TGTGCCAGCCGGGGAGGCAATGAGCAGTTCTTC. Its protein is CASRGGNEQFF.

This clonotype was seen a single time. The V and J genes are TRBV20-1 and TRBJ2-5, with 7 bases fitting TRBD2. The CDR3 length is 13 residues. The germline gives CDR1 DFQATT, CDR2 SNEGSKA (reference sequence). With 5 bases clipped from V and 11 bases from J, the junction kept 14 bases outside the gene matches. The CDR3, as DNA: TGCAGTGCTGCCAGGACTAGTTGGGGGGAGCAGTACTTC. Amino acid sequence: CSAARTSWGEQYF.

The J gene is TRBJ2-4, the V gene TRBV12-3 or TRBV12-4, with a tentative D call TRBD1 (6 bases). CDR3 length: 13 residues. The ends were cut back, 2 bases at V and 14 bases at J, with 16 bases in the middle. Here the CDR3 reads CASSLSAWGPKYF. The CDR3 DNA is TGTGCCAGCAGTTTATCCGCTTGGGGGCCTAAGTACTTC.